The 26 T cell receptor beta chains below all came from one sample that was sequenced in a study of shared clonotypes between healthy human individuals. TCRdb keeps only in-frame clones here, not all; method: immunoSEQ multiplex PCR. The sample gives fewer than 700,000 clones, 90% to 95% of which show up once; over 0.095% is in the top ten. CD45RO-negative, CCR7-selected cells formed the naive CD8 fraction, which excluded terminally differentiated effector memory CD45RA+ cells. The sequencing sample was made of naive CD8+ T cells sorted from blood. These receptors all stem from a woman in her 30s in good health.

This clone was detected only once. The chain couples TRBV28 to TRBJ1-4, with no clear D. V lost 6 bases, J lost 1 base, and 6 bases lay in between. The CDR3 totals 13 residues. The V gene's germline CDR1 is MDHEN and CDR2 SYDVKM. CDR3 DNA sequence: TGTGCCAGCAGACCCCTAACTAATGAAAAACTGTTTTTT. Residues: CASRPLTNEKLFF.

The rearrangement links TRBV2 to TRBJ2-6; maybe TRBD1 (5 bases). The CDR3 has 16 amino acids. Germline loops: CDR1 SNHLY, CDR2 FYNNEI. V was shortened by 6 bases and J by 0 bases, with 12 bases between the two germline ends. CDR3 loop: CASRETQGSGANVLTF. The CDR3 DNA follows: TGTGCCAGCAGGGAAACCCAGGGCTCTGGGGCCAACGTCCTGACTTTC.

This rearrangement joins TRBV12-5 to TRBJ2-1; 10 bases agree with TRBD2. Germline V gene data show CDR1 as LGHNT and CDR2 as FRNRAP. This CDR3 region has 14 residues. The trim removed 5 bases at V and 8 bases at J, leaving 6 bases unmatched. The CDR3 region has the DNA TGTGCTAGTGGTCTCGGGACTAGCGTCTATGAGCAGTTCTTC. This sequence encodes CASGLGTSVYEQFF.

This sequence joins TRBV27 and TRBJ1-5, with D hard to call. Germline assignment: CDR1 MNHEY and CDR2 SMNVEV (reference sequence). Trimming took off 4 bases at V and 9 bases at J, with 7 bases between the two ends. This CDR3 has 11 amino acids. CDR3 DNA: TGTGCCAGCAGTTCAGGCGGGCCCCAGCATTTT. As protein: CASSSGGPQHF.

This CDR3 reads CASRLAGSPPDTQYF. In DNA, the CDR3 is TGTGCCAGCAGGCTAGCGGGTTCCCCCCCAGATACGCAGTATTTT. The rearrangement uses TRBV6-5 and TRBJ2-3; TRBD2 agrees at 8 bases. V lost 6 bases, J lost 4 bases, and 9 bases stayed unmatched. The CDR3 runs 15 residues. CDR1 and CDR2 from the germline V gene are MNHEY and SVGAGI.

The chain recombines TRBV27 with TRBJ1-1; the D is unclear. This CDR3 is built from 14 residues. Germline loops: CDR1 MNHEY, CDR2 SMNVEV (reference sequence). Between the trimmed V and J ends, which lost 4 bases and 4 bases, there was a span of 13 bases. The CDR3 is CASSSRGMATEAFF. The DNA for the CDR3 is TGTGCCAGCAGTTCCCGGGGAATGGCCACTGAAGCTTTCTTT.

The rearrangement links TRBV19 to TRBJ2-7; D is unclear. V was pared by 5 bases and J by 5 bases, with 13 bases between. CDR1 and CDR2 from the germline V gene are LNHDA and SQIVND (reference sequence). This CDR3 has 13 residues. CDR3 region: CASSGTLLDEQYF. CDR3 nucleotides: TGTGCCAGTAGTGGAACCCTACTCGACGAGCAGTACTTC.

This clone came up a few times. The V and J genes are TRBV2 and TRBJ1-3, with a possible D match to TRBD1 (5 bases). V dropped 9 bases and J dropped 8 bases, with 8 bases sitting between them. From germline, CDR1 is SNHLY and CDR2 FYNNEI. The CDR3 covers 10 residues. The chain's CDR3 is CASRGDTIYF. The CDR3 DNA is TGTGCCAGTAGAGGGGACACCATATATTTT.

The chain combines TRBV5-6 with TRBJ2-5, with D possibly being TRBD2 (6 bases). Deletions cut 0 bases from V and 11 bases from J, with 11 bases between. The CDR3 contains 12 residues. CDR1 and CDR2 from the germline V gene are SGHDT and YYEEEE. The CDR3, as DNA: TGTGCCAGCAGCTTGGGAGGCGGGGAGCAGTACTTC. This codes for CASSLGGGEQYF. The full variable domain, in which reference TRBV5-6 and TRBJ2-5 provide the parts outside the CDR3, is DAGVTQSPTHLIKTRGQQVTLRCSPKSGHDTVSWYQQALGQGPQFIFQYYEEEERQRGNFPDRFSGHQFPNYSSELNVNALLLGDSALYLCASSLGGGEQYFGPGTRLLVL.

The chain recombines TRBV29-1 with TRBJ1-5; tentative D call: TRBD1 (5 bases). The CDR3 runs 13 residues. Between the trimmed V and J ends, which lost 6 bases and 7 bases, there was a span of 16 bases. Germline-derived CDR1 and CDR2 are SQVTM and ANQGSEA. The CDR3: CSVGGDLYQPQHF. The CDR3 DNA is TGCAGCGTGGGGGGGGATCTATACCAGCCCCAGCATTTT. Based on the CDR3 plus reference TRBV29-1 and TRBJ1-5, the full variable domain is SAVISQKPSRDICQRGTSLTIQCQVDSQVTMMFWYRQQPGQSLTLIATANQGSEATYESGFVIDKFPISRPNLTFSTLTVSNMSPEDSSIYLCSVGGDLYQPQHFGDGTRLSIL.

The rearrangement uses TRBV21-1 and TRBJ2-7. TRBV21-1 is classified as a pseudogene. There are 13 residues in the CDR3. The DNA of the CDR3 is TGTGCCAGCAGCAATGCCCCACCCTACGAGCAGTACTTC. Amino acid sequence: CASSNAPPYEQYF.

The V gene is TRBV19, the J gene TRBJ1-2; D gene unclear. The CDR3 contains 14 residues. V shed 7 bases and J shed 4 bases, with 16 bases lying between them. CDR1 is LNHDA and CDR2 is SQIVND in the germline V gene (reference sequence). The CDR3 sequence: CASTSRVPGYGYTF. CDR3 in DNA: TGTGCCAGTACTTCTCGAGTCCCAGGCTATGGCTACACCTTC.

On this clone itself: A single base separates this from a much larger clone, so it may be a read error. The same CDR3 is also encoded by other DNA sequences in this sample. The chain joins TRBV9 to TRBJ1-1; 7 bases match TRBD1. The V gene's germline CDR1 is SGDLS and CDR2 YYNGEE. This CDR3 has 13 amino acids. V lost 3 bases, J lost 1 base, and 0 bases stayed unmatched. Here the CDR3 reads CASSAGGNTEAFF. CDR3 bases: TGTGCCAGCAGCGCAGGGGGGAACACTGAAGCTTTCTTT.

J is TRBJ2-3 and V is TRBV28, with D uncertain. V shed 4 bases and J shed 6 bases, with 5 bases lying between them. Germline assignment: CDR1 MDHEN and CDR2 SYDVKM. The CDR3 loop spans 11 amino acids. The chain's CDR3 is CASSWGDTQYF. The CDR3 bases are TGTGCCAGCAGTTGGGGTGATACGCAGTATTTT.

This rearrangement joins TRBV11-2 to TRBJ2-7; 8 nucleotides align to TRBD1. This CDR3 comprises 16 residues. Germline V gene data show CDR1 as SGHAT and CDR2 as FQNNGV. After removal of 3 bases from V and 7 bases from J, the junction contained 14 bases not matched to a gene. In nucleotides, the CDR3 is TGTGCCAGCAGCTTCCCCCCTGGGACAGGCCTTTGGGAGCAGTACTTC. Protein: CASSFPPGTGLWEQYF. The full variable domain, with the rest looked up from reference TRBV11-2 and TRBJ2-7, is EAGVAQSPRYKIIEKRQSVAFWCNPISGHATLYWYQQILGQGPKLLIQFQNNGVVDDSQLPKDRFSAERLKGVDSTLKIQPAKLEDSAVYLCASSFPPGTGLWEQYFGPGTRLTVT.

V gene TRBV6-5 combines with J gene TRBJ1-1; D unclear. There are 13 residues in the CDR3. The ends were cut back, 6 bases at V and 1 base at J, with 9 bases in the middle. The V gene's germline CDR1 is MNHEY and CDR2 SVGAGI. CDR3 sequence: CASSSIRNTEAFF. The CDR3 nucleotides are TGTGCCAGCAGCTCCATCAGGAACACTGAAGCTTTCTTT.

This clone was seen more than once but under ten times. Written as DNA, the CDR3 is TGTGCCAGCAGCACCGGCACAGGGCCCGAGCAGTACTTC. This encodes CASSTGTGPEQYF. J is TRBJ2-7 and V is TRBV7-9; D possibly corresponds to TRBD1 (6 bases). The CDR3 has 13 residues. V lost 5 bases and J 6 bases, leaving 14 bases between the germline ends. The germline CDR1 and CDR2 sequences are SEHNR and FQNEAQ (reference sequence).

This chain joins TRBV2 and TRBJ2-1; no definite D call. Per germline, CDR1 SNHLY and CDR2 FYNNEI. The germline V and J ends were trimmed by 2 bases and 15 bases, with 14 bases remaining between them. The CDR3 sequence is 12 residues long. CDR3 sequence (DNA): TGTGCCAGCAGTGAAAGTTATCAGTTTTCGTTCTTC. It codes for CASSESYQFSFF.

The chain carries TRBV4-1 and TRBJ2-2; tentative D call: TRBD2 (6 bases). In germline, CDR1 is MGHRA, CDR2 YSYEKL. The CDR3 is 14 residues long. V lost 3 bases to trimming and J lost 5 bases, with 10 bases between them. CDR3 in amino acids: CASSQEGLTGELFF. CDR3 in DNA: TGCGCCAGCAGCCAGGAGGGTCTGACCGGGGAGCTGTTTTTT.

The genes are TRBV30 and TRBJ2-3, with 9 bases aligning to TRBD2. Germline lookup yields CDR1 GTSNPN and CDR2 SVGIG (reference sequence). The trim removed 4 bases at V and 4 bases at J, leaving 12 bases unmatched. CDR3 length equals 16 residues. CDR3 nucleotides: TGTGCCTGGACCCACCTTAGCGGGAGATTCCCAGATACGCAGTATTTT. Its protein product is CAWTHLSGRFPDTQYF.

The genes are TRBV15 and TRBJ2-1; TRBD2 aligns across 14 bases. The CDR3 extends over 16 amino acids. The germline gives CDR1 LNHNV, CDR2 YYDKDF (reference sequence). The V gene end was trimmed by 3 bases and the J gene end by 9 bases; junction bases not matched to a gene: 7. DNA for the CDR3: TGTGCCACCAGCAGGACGGGACTAGCGGGAGTGGTTGAGCAGTTCTTC. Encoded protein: CATSRTGLAGVVEQFF.

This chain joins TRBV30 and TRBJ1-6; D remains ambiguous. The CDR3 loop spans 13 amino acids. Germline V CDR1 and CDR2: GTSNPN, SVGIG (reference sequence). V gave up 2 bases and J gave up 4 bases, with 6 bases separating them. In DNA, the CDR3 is TGTGCCTGGAGTAGTGGATATAATTCACCCCTCCACTTT. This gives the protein CAWSSGYNSPLHF.

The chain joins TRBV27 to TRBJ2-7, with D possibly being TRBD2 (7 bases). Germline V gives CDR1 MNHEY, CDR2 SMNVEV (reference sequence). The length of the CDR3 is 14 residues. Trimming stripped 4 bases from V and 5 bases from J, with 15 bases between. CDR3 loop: CASSSDRTRDEQYF. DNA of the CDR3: TGTGCCAGCAGTTCCGACAGGACTAGAGACGAGCAGTACTTC.

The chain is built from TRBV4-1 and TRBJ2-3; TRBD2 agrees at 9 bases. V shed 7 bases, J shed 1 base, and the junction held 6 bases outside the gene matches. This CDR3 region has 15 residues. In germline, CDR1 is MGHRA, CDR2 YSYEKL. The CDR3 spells CASKTSGRRTDTQYF. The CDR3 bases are TGCGCCAGCAAGACTAGCGGACGGCGCACAGATACGCAGTATTTT.

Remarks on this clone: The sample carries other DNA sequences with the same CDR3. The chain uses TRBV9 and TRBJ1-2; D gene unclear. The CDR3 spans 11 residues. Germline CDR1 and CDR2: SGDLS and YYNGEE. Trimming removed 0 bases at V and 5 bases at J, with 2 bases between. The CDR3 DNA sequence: TGTGCCAGCAGCGTAGGATATGGCTACACCTTC. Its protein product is CASSVGYGYTF. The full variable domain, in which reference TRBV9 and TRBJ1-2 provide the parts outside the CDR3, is DSGVTQTPKHLITATGQRVTLRCSPRSGDLSVYWYQQSLDQGLQFLIQYYNGEERAKGNILERFSAQQFPDLHSELNLSSLELGDSALYFCASSVGYGYTFGSGTRLTVV.

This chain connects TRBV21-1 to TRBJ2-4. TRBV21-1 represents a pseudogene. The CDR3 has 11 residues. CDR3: CASWAKNIQYF. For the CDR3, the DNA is TGTGCCAGCTGGGCCAAAAACATTCAGTACTTC.